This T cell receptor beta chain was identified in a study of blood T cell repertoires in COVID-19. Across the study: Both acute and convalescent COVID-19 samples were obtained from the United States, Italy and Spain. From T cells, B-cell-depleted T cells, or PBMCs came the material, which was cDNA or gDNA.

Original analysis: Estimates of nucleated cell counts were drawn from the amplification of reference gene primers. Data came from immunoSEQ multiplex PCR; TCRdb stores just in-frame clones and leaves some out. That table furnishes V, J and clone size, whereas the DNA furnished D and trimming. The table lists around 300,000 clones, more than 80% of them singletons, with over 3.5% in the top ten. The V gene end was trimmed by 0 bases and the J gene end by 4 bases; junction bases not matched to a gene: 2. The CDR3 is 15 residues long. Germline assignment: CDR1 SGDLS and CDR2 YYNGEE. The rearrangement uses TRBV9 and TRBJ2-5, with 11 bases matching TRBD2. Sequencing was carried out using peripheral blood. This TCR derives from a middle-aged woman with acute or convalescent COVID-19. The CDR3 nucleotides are TGTGCCAGCAGCGTAGATGGGACTAGCGGAGAGACCCAGTACTTC. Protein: CASSVDGTSGETQYF. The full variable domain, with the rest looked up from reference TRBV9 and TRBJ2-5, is DSGVTQTPKHLITATGQRVTLRCSPRSGDLSVYWYQQSLDQGLQFLIQYYNGEERAKGNILERFSAQQFPDLHSELNLSSLELGDSALYFCASSVDGTSGETQYFGPGTRLLVL.